What follows describes a single T cell receptor beta chain. This clonotype showed up just a few times. What this receptor recognizes is not known. One base away there is no much larger clone; base qualities are not given. The data stem from a study of CD8 T cells in ankylosing spondylitis (dated by TCRdb to about 2017). A note on the overall study: To find TCR variants linked to disease, the study profiled T cell receptor beta repertoires in ankylosing spondylitis patients and healthy donors. Peripheral blood was sampled, and synovial fluid was additionally collected from ankylosing spondylitis patients. The whole study cohort included roughly 110 healthy donors and 20 to 30 ankylosing spondylitis patients.

Summary of the overall study and its limitations: A CD8+ phenotype was shown by the disease-linked clones, which were found at relatively low frequencies in peripheral blood. The disease-linked clones were reported to be significantly enriched in matched synovial fluid samples from ankylosing spondylitis patients. Blood from ankylosing spondylitis patients appeared to be characterized by a TCR beta motif made up of fewer than ten highly homologous amino acid variants. Some TCR beta motif variants had previously been reported in synovial fluid and blood of reactive arthritis patients, which suggested common disease-initiation mechanisms.

The instrument was an Illumina HiSeq 2500. Quantitative 5'-RACE with molecular barcodes was the method used to prepare the TCR beta libraries. Regarding the original processing steps: A new computational method, built on a probabilistic model of VDJ rearrangement, was used to identify disease-linked TCR variants. The raw public reads went through TCRdb reprocessing: fastp at Q25, MiXCR clone calling, in-frame beta chains kept. Rows with a matching CDR3 protein are joined into one entry that keeps the most common DNA and genes. Here the V and J calls rest on TCRdb's processing, not on the authors' analysis. This sample is represented by some 350,000 distinct CDR3 sequences; about 15% of them were singletons. Roughly 0.99% of the sample belongs to the ten largest clones. The TCR comes from a male donor with ankylosing spondylitis or in good health (not recorded which). The sample taken for sequencing was blood, either unsorted or a sorted T cell fraction (not recorded which).

The CDR3 region has the sequence CASSLRRIQYF. The DNA is TGTGCCAGCAGTTTACGCCGTATCCAGTACTTC. Recombination connected TRBV12-3 or TRBV12-4 to TRBJ2-7; no D gene can be assigned with confidence. Reading from cysteine to phenylalanine, the CDR3 counts 11 amino acids. Of the read, only the CDR3 DNA is kept; its 33 bases are in frame from base 1. V lost 2 bases and J lost 10 bases; the stretch between them is 9 bases long.